This T cell receptor beta chain was recorded in a study of read filtering for tumor transcriptome and immune sequencing. Background on the study: Among patients, some 17 were male and some 15 female, aged about 45 to 85 (mean around 68).

Study-wide results and caveats: RNA-seq captured clonotypes less deeply and reliably than IR-seq. Sorted CD138-negative bone marrow cells were not purified T cells.

Trimming left V 5 bases short and J 2 bases short, with 1 base between. The germline gives CDR1 DFQATT, CDR2 SNEGSKA (reference sequence). This CDR3 comprises 10 residues. The table lists this clonotype with many counts. Its target is unknown. This library used roughly 400 ng RNA and molecular barcoded adaptors spanning alpha/delta and beta/gamma chains. MiXCR, run by TCRdb on the reads, gives a single entry per CDR3 protein. The sample contains roughly 41,000 distinct CDR3 sequences, 12% to 15% of which appear only once. The chain combines TRBV20-1 with TRBJ2-1, with D unresolved. Sequenced sample: a population of CD138-negative cells sorted from bone marrow. The receptor comes from a donor at least 40 years old with multiple myeloma. The CDR3 region has the DNA TGCAGTGCTCCCTACAATGAGCAGTTCTTC. Its protein is CSAPYNEQFF.